This paragraph covers one TCR beta chain sequence. The entry originates in a study of monozygotic twins with inflammatory bowel disease. Reanalyzing the 5' RACE reads, TCRdb keeps one entry per CDR3 protein, without DNA. This repertoire includes 400,000 or so distinct CDR3 sequences. This CDR3 comprises 13 residues. CDR1 is SGHRS and CDR2 is YFSETQ in the germline V gene. This chain uses TRBV5-1 with TRBJ2-1; TCRdb's D call, TRBD1, is unchecked because there is no DNA. This receptor was identified in a human donor with ulcerative colitis or Crohn's disease, or a healthy co-twin of an affected twin (not recorded which). Sequencing input: blood. This CDR3 is CASSFPRGDEQFF.